This T cell receptor (beta chain) emerged from a study of OX40 agonist ivuxolimab in advanced cancers. Germline V gene data show CDR1 as SGHVS and CDR2 as FQNEAQ. The CDR3 length is 12 residues. The J segment lost 5 bases and the V segment lost 4 bases, leaving 1 base of the junction unmatched. Here immunoSEQ multiplex PCR was the method, and the copy in TCRdb shows in-frame clones only, minus some. The sample comprises about 25,000 clones, 80% to 90% of which are singletons, and around 16% rests with the top ten. The material was CD4+ or CD8+ T cells sorted from blood, obtained in a trial of the OX40 agonist ivuxolimab. V usage is TRBV7-8 and J usage is TRBJ2-7, with 8 positions matching TRBD1. This clonotype was sampled from an adult with an advanced solid tumor such as melanoma, head and neck, liver or kidney cancer. CDR3 in amino acids: CASSYRGNEQYF. The CDR3 nucleotides read TGTGCCAGCAGCTACAGGGGGAACGAGCAGTACTTC.